This T cell receptor beta chain was sequenced during a study of glioma-infiltrating T cells. Study-level results: Tissue-blood divergence was below expectation in non-neoplastic patients, above in gliomas. Only very few CDR3 sequences appeared in both tissue and blood.

Germline V lookup: CDR1 MNHEY, CDR2 SVGEGT. There are 15 residues in the CDR3. Trimming removed 8 bases from V and 8 bases from J; junction bases left unmatched: 18. This clonotype was picked up many times. Its antigen is currently unknown. Using RNA template, CDR3s of TCR alpha and beta were amplified with iRepertoire arm-PCR. Tissue mRNA or PBMC total RNA, roughly 85-450 ng, went into one-step reverse transcription and amplification. TCRdb used MiXCR to reprocess the multiplex PCR reads, holding one entry per CDR3 protein. The sample records some 180,000 distinct CDR3 sequences, 25% to 35% being singletons.

The receptor was isolated from a human donor with low-grade glioma or glioblastoma, undergoing nonglioma brain surgery, or in good health (not recorded which). The sample consisted of glioma tissue, nonneoplastic brain tissue, or PBMCs (not recorded which). The chain joins TRBV6-2 or TRBV6-3 to TRBJ2-7, with 7 bases identical to TRBD2. CDR3 protein: CASRIRRGSLGKQYF. DNA for the CDR3: TGTGCCAGCCGTATTCGGCGGGGGTCCCTGGGAAAGCAGTACTTC.